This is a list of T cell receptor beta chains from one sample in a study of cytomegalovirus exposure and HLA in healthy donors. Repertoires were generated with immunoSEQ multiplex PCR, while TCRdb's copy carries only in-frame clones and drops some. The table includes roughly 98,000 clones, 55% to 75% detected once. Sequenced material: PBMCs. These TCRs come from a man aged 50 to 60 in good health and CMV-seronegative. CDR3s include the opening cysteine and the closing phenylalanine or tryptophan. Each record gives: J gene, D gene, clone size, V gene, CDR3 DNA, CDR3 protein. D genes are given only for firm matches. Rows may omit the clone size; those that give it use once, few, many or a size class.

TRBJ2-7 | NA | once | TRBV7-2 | TGTGCCAGCAGCTTAGGCGGGAACTCCTACGAGCAGTACTTC | CASSLGGNSYEQYF
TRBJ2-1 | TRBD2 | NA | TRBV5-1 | TGCGCCACCGCAGCCGGGGGGAGCTCCTACAATGAGCAGTTCTTC | CATAAGGSSYNEQFF
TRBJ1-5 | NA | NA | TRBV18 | TGTGCCAGCTCACCACCGCCGGGCAATCAGCCCCAGCATTTT | CASSPPPGNQPQHF
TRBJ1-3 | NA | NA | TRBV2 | TGTGCCAGCAGTGTTAGCGGAGGCGCTGGAAACACCATATATTTT | CASSVSGGAGNTIYF
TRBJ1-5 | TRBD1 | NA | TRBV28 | TGTGCCAGCAGCAGCGGACAGGGCAGCAATCAGCCCCAGCATTTT | CASSSGQGSNQPQHF
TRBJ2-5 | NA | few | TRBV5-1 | TGCGCCAGCAGCTTGAACTCCCCCTACCAAGAGACCCAGTACTTC | CASSLNSPYQETQYF
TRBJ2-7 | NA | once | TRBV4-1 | TGCGCCAGCAGCCAAGGGCGGGGCACCGAGCAGTACTTC | CASSQGRGTEQYF
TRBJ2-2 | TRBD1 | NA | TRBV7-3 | TGTGCCAGCAGCTTCCAGGGGGTCACCGGGGAGCTGTTTTTT | CASSFQGVTGELFF
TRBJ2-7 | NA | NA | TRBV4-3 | TGCGCCAGCAGCCAATTCACAGCCTCCTACGAGCAGTACTTC | CASSQFTASYEQYF
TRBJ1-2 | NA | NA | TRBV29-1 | TGCAGCGTTGAATCGGGGGGACGGGTCTATGGCTACACCTTC | CSVESGGRVYGYTF
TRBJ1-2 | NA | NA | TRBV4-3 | TGCGCCAGCAGCCAAGATTTGGGGGCAAGCATTACTCATGGCTACACCTTC | CASSQDLGASITHGYTF
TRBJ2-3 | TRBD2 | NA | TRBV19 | TGTGCCAGTAGTACCCCGGGAGGAATCAAGGGAGATACGCAGTATTTT | CASSTPGGIKGDTQYF
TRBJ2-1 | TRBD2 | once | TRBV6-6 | TGTGCCAGCAGCTCGACTAGCGGGGGAATCTCTATTGAGCAGTTCTTC | CASSSTSGGISIEQFF
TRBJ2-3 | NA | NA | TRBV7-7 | TGTGCTAGCAGCTCAGGGCCCAGCTCTAGCACAGATACGCAGTATTTT | CASSSGPSSSTDTQYF
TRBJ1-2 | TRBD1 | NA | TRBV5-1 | TGCGCCAGCAGCTTAACGGGACAGGGAAAGCCTGGCTACACCTTC | CASSLTGQGKPGYTF
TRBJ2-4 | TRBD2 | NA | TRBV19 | TGTGCCAGTAGTCAAGGGACTAGCGGGGGTAAAAACATTCAGTACTTC | CASSQGTSGGKNIQYF
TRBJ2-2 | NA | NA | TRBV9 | TGTGCCAGCAGCGTAGGTGGGGGGAGCACCGGGGAGCTGTTTTTT | CASSVGGGSTGELFF
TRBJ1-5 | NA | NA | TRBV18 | TGTGCCAGCTCACCGGGGGGAACGCCCCAGCATTTT | CASSPGGTPQHF
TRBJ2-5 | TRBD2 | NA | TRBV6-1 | TGTGCCAGCAGACCGGGGGGGCGGGAGACCCAGTACTTC | CASRPGGRETQYF
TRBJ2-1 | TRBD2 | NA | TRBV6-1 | TGTGCCAGCAGAGCGGGAGTTAGGAATGAGCAGTTCTTC | CASRAGVRNEQFF
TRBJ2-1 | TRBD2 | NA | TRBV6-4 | TGTGCCAAGGGACTAGCGGGAGTCTGTCCCAATGAGCAGTTCTTC | CAKGLAGVCPNEQFF
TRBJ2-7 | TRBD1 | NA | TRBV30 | TGTGCCTGGAGGGCGGGACAGGGGCGCCCCTACGAGCAGTACTTC | CAWRAGQGRPYEQYF
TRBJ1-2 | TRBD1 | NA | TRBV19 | TGTGCCAGTAGCGCCGGGACAGACTATGGCTACACCTTC | CASSAGTDYGYTF
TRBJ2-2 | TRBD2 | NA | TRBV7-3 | TGTGCCAGCGGAGCGGGAGGACCGAACACCGGGGAGCTGTTTTTT | CASGAGGPNTGELFF
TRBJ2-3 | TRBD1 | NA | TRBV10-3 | TGTGCCATCGGACAGGGGGCCGCAGATACGCAGTATTTT | CAIGQGAADTQYF
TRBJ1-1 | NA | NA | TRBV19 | TGTGCCAGTAGTATTCTCCCAGTGGGGGCCGTGAACACTGAAGCTTTCTTT | CASSILPVGAVNTEAFF
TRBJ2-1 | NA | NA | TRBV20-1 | TGCAGTGCTAGATCGCGCAATGAGCAGTTCTTC | CSARSRNEQFF
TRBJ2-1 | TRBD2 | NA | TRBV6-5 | TGTGCCAGCAGCTTAAGCGGGGGGGCCTACAATGAGCAGTTCTTC | CASSLSGGAYNEQFF
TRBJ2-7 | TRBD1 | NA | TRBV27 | TGTGCCAGCAGTTCCCCGGGACAGGGGGCCTACGAGCAGTACTTC | CASSSPGQGAYEQYF
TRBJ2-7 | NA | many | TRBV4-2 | TGTGCCAGCAGCCAAGAACGGGAGTCGAGGTACGAGCAGTACTTC | CASSQERESRYEQYF
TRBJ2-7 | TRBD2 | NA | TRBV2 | TGTGCCAGCAGTGCGGGACTAGCGGGAAGCTACGAGCAGTACTTC | CASSAGLAGSYEQYF
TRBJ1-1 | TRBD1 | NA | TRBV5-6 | TGTGCCAGCAGGGCGACAGGGAATTCCGACACTGAAGCTTTCTTT | CASRATGNSDTEAFF
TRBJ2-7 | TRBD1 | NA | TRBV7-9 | TGTGCCAGCAGCCCCAAGACAGGGGGCTACGAGCAGTACTTC | CASSPKTGGYEQYF
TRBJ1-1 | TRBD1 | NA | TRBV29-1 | TGCAGCGCAAATCCCAGGGGGCGCGCAGCTTTCTTT | CSANPRGRAAFF
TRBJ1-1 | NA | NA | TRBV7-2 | TGTGCCAGCAGCATAAGGGTTGGAGGCACTGAAGCTTTCTTT | CASSIRVGGTEAFF
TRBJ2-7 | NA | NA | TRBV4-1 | TGCGCCAGCAGCCAAGATGGGAGGGAGCAGTACTTC | CASSQDGREQYF
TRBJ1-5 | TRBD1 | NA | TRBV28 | TGTGCCAGCAGTCCCGCAACAGGGGCGGGGATCAAGCCCCAGCATTTT | CASSPATGAGIKPQHF
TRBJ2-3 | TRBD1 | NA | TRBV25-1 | TGTGCCAGCAGCGCGGGGCAGGGGGCTAGCACAGATACGCAGTATTTT | CASSAGQGASTDTQYF
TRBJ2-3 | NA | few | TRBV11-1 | TGTGCCAGCAGCCCCGGTAGGGGCGGAGATACGCAGTATTTT | CASSPGRGGDTQYF
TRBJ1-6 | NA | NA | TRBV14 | TGTGCCAGCAGCCAATCAGGGTATAATTCACCCCTCCACTTT | CASSQSGYNSPLHF
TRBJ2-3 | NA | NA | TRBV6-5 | TGTGCCAGCAAAACGAGTCTCGCTGCAGATACGCAGTATTTT | CASKTSLAADTQYF
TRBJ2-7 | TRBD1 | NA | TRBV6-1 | TGTGCCAGCAGTGAAGCAGGGACAGGGAGAACCTACGAGCAGTACTTC | CASSEAGTGRTYEQYF
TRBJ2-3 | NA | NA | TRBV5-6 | TGTGCCGCAGGATGGGCGGGGACAGATACGCAGTATTTT | CAAGWAGTDTQYF
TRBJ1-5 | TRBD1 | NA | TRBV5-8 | TGTGCCAGCAGCTTGGAACAGGGGCATAGCAATCAGCCCCAGCATTTT | CASSLEQGHSNQPQHF
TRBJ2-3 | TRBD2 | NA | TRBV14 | TGTGCCAGCAAAAACCTACTAGCGGGAGCGTGGTATTTT | CASKNLLAGAWYF